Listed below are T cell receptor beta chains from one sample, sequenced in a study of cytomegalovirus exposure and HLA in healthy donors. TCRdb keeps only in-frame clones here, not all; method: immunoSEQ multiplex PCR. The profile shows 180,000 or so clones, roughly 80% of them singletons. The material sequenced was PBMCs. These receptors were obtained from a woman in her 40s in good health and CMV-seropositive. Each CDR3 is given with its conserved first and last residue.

CDR3aa: CAWSLGLSPGEQYF; j_gene: TRBJ2-5; v_gene: TRBV30
CDR3aa: CASSSAGQGALNTEAFF; j_gene: TRBJ1-1; v_gene: TRBV28
CDR3aa: CASSSGQGSDEQYF; j_gene: TRBJ2-7; v_gene: TRBV11-3
CDR3aa: CASSRAGETYEQYF; j_gene: TRBJ2-7; v_gene: TRBV10-1
CDR3aa: CASSQDRAGAITDTQYF; j_gene: TRBJ2-3; v_gene: TRBV4-2
CDR3aa: CASSPKREQETQYF; j_gene: TRBJ2-5; v_gene: TRBV18
CDR3aa: CASKPNRSYEQYF; j_gene: TRBJ2-7; v_gene: TRBV6-1
CDR3aa: CASSLGGTFRGARAYEQYF; j_gene: TRBJ2-7; v_gene: TRBV28
CDR3aa: CASSLGGFSAKNIQYF; j_gene: TRBJ2-4; v_gene: TRBV28
CDR3aa: CASSRGLTSYEQYF; j_gene: TRBJ2-7; v_gene: TRBV19
CDR3aa: CASSRVGLAGGQFF; j_gene: TRBJ2-1; v_gene: TRBV5-1
CDR3aa: CASTEGRYNEQFF; j_gene: TRBJ2-1; v_gene: TRBV28
CDR3aa: CAWSVRLAAHNEQFF; j_gene: TRBJ2-1; v_gene: TRBV30
CDR3aa: CASSQDGTSLRTIYF; j_gene: TRBJ1-3; v_gene: TRBV14
CDR3aa: CASSVTGLDEQFF; j_gene: TRBJ2-1; v_gene: TRBV9
CDR3aa: CASSVQRESDTQYF; j_gene: TRBJ2-3; v_gene: TRBV9
CDR3aa: CASSLTEPEKLFF; j_gene: TRBJ1-4; v_gene: TRBV28
CDR3aa: CASSLVGQGVYNEQFF; j_gene: TRBJ2-1; v_gene: TRBV5-1
CDR3aa: CASSFLAGASYEQYF; j_gene: TRBJ2-7; v_gene: TRBV5-5
CDR3aa: CASSPPGLAGKQYF; j_gene: TRBJ2-7; v_gene: TRBV18
CDR3aa: CASSLGAASGRIKTQYF; j_gene: TRBJ2-5; v_gene: TRBV27
CDR3aa: CASSFSGTGNTEAFF; j_gene: TRBJ1-1; v_gene: TRBV5-1
CDR3aa: CASRDTGTAPAVGYF; j_gene: TRBJ2-4; v_gene: TRBV6-1
CDR3aa: CASSMLGHTYYEQYF; j_gene: TRBJ2-7; v_gene: TRBV5-1
CDR3aa: CARGAGGRIEEQFF; j_gene: TRBJ2-1; v_gene: TRBV2
CDR3aa: CASTSGRDSNTGELFF; j_gene: TRBJ2-2; v_gene: TRBV7-9
CDR3aa: CASSSGGEQFF; j_gene: TRBJ2-1; v_gene: TRBV7-3
CDR3aa: CSSSLGAGGHGNQPQHF; j_gene: TRBJ1-5; v_gene: TRBV7-9
CDR3aa: CASSSHRGTTEAFF; j_gene: TRBJ1-1; v_gene: TRBV6-5
CDR3aa: CASSHLLAGWVPSYEQYF; j_gene: TRBJ2-7; v_gene: TRBV4-2
CDR3aa: CASSLDQISGNTIYF; j_gene: TRBJ1-3; v_gene: TRBV11-1
CDR3aa: CANKTQGSNEKLFF; j_gene: TRBJ1-4; v_gene: TRBV10-1
CDR3aa: CASSNYRGGELFF; j_gene: TRBJ2-2; v_gene: TRBV2
CDR3aa: CASSQDRWYTGELFF; j_gene: TRBJ2-2; v_gene: TRBV4-2
CDR3aa: CASRPGLVRSYEQYF; j_gene: TRBJ2-7; v_gene: TRBV28
CDR3aa: CASSYGTGGPQPQHF; j_gene: TRBJ1-5; v_gene: TRBV6-6
CDR3aa: CSVDPTGGVGAFF; j_gene: TRBJ1-1; v_gene: TRBV29-1
CDR3aa: CASTLRQGTYEQYF; j_gene: TRBJ2-7; v_gene: TRBV28
CDR3aa: CASSSTRPTTRDGYTF; j_gene: TRBJ1-2; v_gene: TRBV28
CDR3aa: CASSAGGVPFQETRYF; j_gene: TRBJ2-5; v_gene: TRBV9
CDR3aa: CASSRQGQGTDTQYF; j_gene: TRBJ2-3; v_gene: TRBV5-1
CDR3aa: CASSFGDSYEQYF; j_gene: .; v_gene: TRBV5-1
CDR3aa: CASSQGRGGETQYF; j_gene: TRBJ2-5; v_gene: TRBV14
CDR3aa: CASSFDFSYEQYF; j_gene: .; v_gene: TRBV5-8
CDR3aa: CASSLDGGVAKNIQYF; j_gene: TRBJ2-4; v_gene: TRBV7-8
CDR3aa: CASSRGSGNTIYF; j_gene: TRBJ1-3; v_gene: TRBV5-8
CDR3aa: CATSRDLAGSYNEQFF; j_gene: TRBJ2-1; v_gene: TRBV15
CDR3aa: CASSPEGPHTEAFF; j_gene: TRBJ1-1; v_gene: TRBV18
CDR3aa: CASSPPTGQETQYF; j_gene: TRBJ2-5; v_gene: TRBV18
CDR3aa: CATSRALASGVAYNEQFF; j_gene: TRBJ2-1; v_gene: TRBV15
CDR3aa: CASSVEVGGNYGYTF; j_gene: TRBJ1-2; v_gene: TRBV9
CDR3aa: CASSLGTGVQPQHF; j_gene: TRBJ1-5; v_gene: TRBV7-9
CDR3aa: CASSLGRGHTEAFF; j_gene: TRBJ1-1; v_gene: TRBV19
CDR3aa: CASSNRDKGEAFF; j_gene: TRBJ1-1; v_gene: TRBV6-5
CDR3aa: CASSSGGGPTEAFF; j_gene: TRBJ1-1; v_gene: TRBV13
CDR3aa: CSVEEEQYSGTSGSINEQFF; j_gene: TRBJ2-1; v_gene: TRBV29-1
CDR3aa: CASSPRGAGEGGVAKNIQYF; j_gene: TRBJ2-4; v_gene: TRBV9
CDR3aa: CAWGTGGYGYTF; j_gene: TRBJ1-2; v_gene: TRBV30
CDR3aa: CASRAASWGKNIQYF; j_gene: TRBJ2-4; v_gene: TRBV2